This TCR beta chain was found in a study of shared clonotypes between healthy human individuals. Notes on the study in general: Clonotype sharing among donors was thought likely to change with sequencing depth. Shared clonotypes: approximately 5% naive CD4, about 4% naive CD8, over 2% memory CD4, under 0.45% memory CD8.

On this clone: The antigen is undetermined.

The run depth of the assay was deep. Using immunoSEQ multiplex PCR, the repertoire was profiled, and TCRdb retains in-frame clones only, with some absent. This sample has around 2.5 million clones, with approximately 93% found just once. This clonotype was sampled from a man younger than 35 in good health. Some clones in this sample may be carry-over from other donors' samples. The sample consisted of naive CD4+ T cells from PBMCs. Subset noted: CD45RA+ positively selected.

The CDR3, as DNA: TGTGCCACCAGCAGAGGACAGTCAAAATACGAGCAGTACTTC. Its protein product is CATSRGQSKYEQYF. This chain joins TRBV15 and TRBJ2-7; weak D call: TRBD1 (5 bases). The V and J ends lost 1 base and 4 bases respectively, with 11 bases between them. The CDR3 has 14 residues. CDR1 and CDR2 from the germline V gene are LNHNV and YYDKDF (reference sequence).